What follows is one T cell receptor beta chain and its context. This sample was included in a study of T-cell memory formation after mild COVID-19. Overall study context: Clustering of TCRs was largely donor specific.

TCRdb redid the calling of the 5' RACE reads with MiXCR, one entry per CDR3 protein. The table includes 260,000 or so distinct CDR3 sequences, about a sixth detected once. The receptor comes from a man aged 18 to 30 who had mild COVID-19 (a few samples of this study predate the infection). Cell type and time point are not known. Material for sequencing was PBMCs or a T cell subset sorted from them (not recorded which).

The CDR3 nucleotides read TGTGCCAGCAGTTACTCGCCGGGGAGGGACACTGAAGCTTTCTTT. This codes for CASSYSPGRDTEAFF. This chain joins TRBV6-2 or TRBV6-3 and TRBJ1-1, with D hard to call. Germline V lookup: CDR1 MNHEY, CDR2 SVGEGT. V lost 0 bases and J lost 3, with 11 bases in between. This CDR3 is built from 15 residues.